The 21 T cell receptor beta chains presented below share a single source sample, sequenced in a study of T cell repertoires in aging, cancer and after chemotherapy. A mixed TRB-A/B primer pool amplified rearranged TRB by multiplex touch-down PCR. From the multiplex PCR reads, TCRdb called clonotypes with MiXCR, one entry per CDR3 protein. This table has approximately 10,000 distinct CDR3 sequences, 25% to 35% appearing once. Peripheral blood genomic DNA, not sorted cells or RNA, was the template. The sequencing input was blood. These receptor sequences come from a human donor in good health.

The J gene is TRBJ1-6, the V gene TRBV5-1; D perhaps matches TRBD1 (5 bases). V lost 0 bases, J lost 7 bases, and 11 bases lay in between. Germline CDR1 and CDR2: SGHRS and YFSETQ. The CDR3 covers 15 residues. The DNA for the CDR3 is TGCGCCAGCAGCTTGGACCCAGGGATGAATTCACCCCTCCACTTT. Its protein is CASSLDPGMNSPLHF.

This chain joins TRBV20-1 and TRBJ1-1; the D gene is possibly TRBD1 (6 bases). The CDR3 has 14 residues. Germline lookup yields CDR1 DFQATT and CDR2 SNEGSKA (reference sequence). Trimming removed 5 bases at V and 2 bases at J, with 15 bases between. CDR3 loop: CSAGDIRGNTEAFF. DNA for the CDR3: TGCAGTGCTGGGGACATAAGGGGTAACACTGAAGCTTTCTTT.

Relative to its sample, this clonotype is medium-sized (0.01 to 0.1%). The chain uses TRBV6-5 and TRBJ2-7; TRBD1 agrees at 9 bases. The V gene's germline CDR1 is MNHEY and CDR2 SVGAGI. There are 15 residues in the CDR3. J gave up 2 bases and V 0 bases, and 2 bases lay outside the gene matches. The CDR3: CASSYSGQGPYEQYF. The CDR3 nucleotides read TGTGCCAGCAGTTACTCGGGACAGGGCCCCTACGAGCAGTACTTC.

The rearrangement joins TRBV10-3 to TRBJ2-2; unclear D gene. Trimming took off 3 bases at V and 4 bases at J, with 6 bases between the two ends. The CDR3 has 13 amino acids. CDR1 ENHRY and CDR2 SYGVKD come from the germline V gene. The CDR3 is CAISDSSTGELFF. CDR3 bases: TGTGCCATCAGTGACTCTAGCACCGGGGAGCTGTTTTTT.

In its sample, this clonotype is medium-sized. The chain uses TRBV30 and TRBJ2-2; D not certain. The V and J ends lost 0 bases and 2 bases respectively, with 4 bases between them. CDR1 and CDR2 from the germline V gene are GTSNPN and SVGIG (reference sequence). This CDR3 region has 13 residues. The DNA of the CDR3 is TGTGCCTGGAGTGTATTAAACACCGGGGAGCTGTTTTTT. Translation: CAWSVLNTGELFF.

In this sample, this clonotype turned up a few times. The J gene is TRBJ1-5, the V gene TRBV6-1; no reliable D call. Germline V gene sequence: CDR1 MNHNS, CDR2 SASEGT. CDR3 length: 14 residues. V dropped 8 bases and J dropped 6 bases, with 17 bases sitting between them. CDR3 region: CASSRAQSTQPQHF. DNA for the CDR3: TGTGCCAGCTCCCGGGCTCAAAGTACTCAGCCCCAGCATTTT.

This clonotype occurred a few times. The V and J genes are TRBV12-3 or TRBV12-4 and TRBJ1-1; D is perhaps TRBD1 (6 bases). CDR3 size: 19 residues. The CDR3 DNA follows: TGTGCTAGTGGTTTGGTAGCCCTAGACAGGACTTGCAGGAACACTGAAGCTTTCTTT. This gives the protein CASGLVALDRTCRNTEAFF.

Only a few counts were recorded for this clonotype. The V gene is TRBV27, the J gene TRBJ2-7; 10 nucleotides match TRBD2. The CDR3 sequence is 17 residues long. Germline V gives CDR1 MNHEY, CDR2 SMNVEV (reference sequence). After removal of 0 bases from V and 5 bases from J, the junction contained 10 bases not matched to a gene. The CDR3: CASSLSYRLAGVNEQYF. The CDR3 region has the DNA TGTGCCAGCAGTTTATCTTATCGTCTAGCGGGGGTGAACGAGCAGTACTTC.

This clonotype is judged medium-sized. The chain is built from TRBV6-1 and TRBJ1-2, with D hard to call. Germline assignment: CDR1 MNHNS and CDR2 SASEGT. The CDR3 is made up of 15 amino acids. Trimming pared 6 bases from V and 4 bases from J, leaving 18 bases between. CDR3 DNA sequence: TGTGCCAGCAGCCCCCGGAGTGTCCTTGGCTATGGCTACACCTTC. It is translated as CASSPRSVLGYGYTF.

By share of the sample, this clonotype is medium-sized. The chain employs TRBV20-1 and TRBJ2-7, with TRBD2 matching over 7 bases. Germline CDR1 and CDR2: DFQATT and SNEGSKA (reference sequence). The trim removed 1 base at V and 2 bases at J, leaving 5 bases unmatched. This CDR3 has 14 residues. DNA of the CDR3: TGCAGTGCTAGAGGGGAGGGGCCAACCTACGAGCAGTACTTC. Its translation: CSARGEGPTYEQYF.

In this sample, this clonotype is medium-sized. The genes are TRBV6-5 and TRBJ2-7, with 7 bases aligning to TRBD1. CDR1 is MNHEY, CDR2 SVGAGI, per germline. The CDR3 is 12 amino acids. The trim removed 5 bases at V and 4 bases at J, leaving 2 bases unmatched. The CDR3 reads CASSKTGYEQYF. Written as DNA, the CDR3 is TGTGCCAGCAGTAAGACAGGGTACGAGCAGTACTTC.

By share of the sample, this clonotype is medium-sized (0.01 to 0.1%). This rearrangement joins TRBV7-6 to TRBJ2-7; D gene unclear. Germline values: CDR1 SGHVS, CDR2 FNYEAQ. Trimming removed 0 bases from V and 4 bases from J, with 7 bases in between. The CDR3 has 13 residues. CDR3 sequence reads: CASSLARRYEQYF. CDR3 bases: TGTGCCAGCAGCTTAGCGCGGAGATACGAGCAGTACTTC. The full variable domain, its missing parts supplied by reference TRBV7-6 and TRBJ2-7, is GAGVSQSPRYKVTKRGQDVALRCDPISGHVSLYWYRQALGQGPEFLTYFNYEAQQDKSGLPNDRFSAERPEGSISTLTIQRTEQRDSAMYRCASSLARRYEQYFGPGTRLTVT.

The CDR3 coding sequence is TGTGCCATCGGGGGAGGCGAAAAACTGTTTTTT. It yields the protein CAIGGGEKLFF. The genes are TRBV10-3 and TRBJ1-4; D is possibly TRBD1 (5 bases). CDR3 length: 11 residues. Per the germline V gene, CDR1 is ENHRY and CDR2 is SYGVKD. The ends were cut back, 8 bases at V and 8 bases at J, with 9 bases in the middle.

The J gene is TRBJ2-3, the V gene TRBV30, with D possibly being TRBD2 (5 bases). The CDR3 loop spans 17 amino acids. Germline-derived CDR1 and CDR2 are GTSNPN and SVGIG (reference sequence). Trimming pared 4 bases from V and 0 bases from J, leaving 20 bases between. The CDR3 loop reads CAWTSGKAFPSTDTQYF. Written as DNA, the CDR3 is TGTGCCTGGACCTCCGGGAAAGCGTTCCCTAGCACAGATACGCAGTATTTT.

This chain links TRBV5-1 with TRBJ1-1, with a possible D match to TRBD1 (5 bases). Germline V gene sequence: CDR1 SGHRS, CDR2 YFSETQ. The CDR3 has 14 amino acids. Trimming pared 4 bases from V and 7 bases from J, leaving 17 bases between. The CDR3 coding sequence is TGCGCCAGCAGCCCGAGGGCGGGGACCTATGAAGCTTTCTTT. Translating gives CASSPRAGTYEAFF.

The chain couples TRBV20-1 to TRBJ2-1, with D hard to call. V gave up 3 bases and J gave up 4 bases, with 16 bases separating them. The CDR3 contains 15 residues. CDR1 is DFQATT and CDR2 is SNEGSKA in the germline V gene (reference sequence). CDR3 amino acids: CSASFRAKSYNEQFF. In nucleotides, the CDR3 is TGCAGTGCTAGTTTTCGGGCAAAGAGTTACAATGAGCAGTTCTTC.

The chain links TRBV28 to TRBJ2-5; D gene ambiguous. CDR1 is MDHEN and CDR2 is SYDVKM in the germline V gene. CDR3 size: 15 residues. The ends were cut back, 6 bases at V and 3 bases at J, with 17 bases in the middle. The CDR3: CASSFRLGNKETQYF. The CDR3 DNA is TGTGCCAGCAGCTTTAGACTGGGGAACAAAGAGACCCAGTACTTC.

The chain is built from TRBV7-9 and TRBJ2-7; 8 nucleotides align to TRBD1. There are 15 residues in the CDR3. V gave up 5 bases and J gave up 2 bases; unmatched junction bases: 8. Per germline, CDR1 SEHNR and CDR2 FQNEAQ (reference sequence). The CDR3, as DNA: TGTGCCAGCAGCGCCGGACAGGGAACAACCTACGAGCAGTACTTC. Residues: CASSAGQGTTYEQYF.

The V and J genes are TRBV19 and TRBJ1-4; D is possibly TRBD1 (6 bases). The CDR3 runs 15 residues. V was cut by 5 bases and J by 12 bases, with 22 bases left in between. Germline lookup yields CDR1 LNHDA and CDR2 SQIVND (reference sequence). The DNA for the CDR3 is TGTGCCAGTAGTCCGCGGACAGCCCTAAGGGGGGAACTGTTTTTT. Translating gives CASSPRTALRGELFF.

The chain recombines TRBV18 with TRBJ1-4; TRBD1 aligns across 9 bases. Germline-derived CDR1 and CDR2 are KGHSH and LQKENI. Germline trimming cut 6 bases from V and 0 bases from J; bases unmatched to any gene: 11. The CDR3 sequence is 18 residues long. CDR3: CASSHRGLDLTTNEKLFF. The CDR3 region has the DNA TGTGCCAGCTCGCACAGGGGGCTTGATTTAACAACTAATGAAAAACTGTTTTTT.

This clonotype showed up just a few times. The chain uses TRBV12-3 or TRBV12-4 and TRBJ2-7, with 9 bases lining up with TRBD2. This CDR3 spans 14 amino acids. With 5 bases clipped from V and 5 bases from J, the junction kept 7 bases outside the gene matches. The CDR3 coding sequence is TGTGCCAGCAGTGCGCCGGGACTAGCTGACGAGCAGTACTTC. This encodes CASSAPGLADEQYF.